This TCR beta chain emerged from a study of technical replicates of blood from a few donors. CDR1 LNHDA and CDR2 SQIVND come from the germline V gene (reference sequence). This CDR3 region has 13 residues. With 10 bases removed from V and 7 bases from J, the gap between germline ends came to 17 bases. The repertoire was sequenced with immunoSEQ multiplex PCR; TCRdb's copy has only in-frame clones and lacks some. In the table there are about 70,000 clones, approximately 96% of which are singletons. The rearrangement joins TRBV19 to TRBJ1-5, with D maybe TRBD1 (6 bases). The sequencing input was T cells isolated from PBMCs. This receptor was taken from a human donor in good health. CDR3 region: CATLAGEGQPQHF. For the CDR3, the DNA is TGTGCCACCCTCGCAGGGGAAGGACAGCCCCAGCATTTT. The variable domain in full, completed from reference TRBV19 and TRBJ1-5, reads DGGITQSPKYLFRKEGQNVTLSCEQNLNHDAMYWYRQDPGQGLRLIYYSQIVNDFQKGDIAEGYSVSREKKESFPLTVTSAQKNPTAFYLCATLAGEGQPQHFGDGTRLSIL.